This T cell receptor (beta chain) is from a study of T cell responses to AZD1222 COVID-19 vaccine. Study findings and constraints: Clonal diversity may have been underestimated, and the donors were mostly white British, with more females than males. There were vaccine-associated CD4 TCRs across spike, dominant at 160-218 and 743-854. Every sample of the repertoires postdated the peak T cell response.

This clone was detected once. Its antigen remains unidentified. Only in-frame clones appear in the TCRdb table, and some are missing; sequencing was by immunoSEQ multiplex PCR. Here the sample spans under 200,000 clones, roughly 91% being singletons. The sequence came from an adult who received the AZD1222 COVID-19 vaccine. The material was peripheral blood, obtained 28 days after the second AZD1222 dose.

The DNA for the CDR3 is TGTGCCATCACGCAGGGGGTGAACACCGGGGAGCTGTTTTTT. Translation gives CAITQGVNTGELFF. This chain uses TRBV10-3 with TRBJ2-2; 7 nucleotides match TRBD1. V lost 7 bases to trimming and J lost 1 base; unmatched junction nucleotides: 3. The CDR3 loop spans 14 amino acids. Looked up from germline, CDR1 is ENHRY and CDR2 is SYGVKD.